The entry that follows covers one TCR beta chain sequence. Which antigen it targets is not known. No much larger clonotype is one base removed from it; base qualities were not supplied. The collaborating institutions used their own protocols to collect whole blood in K2EDTA tubes. Collaborator samples were shipped for TCRbeta analysis as frozen whole blood, isolated PBMCs, or DNA extracted from either sample type. The immunoSEQ Assay, a bias-controlled multiplex PCR, was used to amplify TCRbeta CDR3 regions from genomic DNA. The original methods were these. The number of nucleated cells in each sample was estimated from the amplification of reference gene primers within the assay. Sequence reads were collapsed and filtered to measure the absolute abundance of every unique TCRbeta CDR3 rearrangement. For each sample, productive Simpson clonality was calculated as the square root of Simpson's diversity index over productive rearrangements. This is the immuneACCESS table as TCRdb keeps it, with only in-frame sequences that have V and J called. A part of the clones is gone; compared with another copy, unresolved V genes explain less than half, and the rest is unexplained. For V, J and clone size, that table is used; D and trimming come from the DNA. In this sample the table shows some 140,000 clones, roughly 79% of which occur a single time. The ten biggest clones cover about 8.4% of the sample.

These data belong to a study of blood T cell repertoires in COVID-19 (TCRdb year 2020). Describing the broader study: Samples from collaborators originated in the United States, Italy and Spain and spanned both the acute and convalescent phases of COVID-19. The material from the prospective study consisted of cDNA or gDNA derived from T cells, B-cell-depleted T cells, or PBMCs. Deeply sampled blood TCRbeta repertoires from subjects exposed to, actively infected with, or recovered from COVID-19 were included in the dataset. The repertoires were made available in a free public database intended to serve as a resource for research on the immune response to SARS-CoV-2. Samples were obtained from the ongoing ImmuneRACE study (first 160 participants) and from some 1,200 subjects provided by 6 global collaborators. Sample metadata almost always included a de-identified subject ID, COVID-19 status, age in years and sex. HLA class I and class II types, where available, came from metadata supplied by the sample provider rather than from assay-based typing.

The CDR3 contains 14 residues, cysteine and phenylalanine counted. The retained sequence is limited to the CDR3, 42 bases, with the frame set at the first base. V lost 6 bases and J lost 7 bases, and the count of bases not matched to a germline gene is 11. The germline V gene yields SGHTA for CDR1 and FQGNSA for CDR2. On the study overall, not on this receptor specifically: The quantity of clinical and demographic metadata differed by source and by participant and was supplied without curation.

This receptor was obtained from a woman aged 60-75 years with active or convalescent COVID-19. This chain is built from TRBV7-2 and TRBJ2-7, and TRBD1 aligns with 8 junction nucleotides. The material sequenced was peripheral blood. The CDR3: CASRDGTGKGEQYF. The sequenced DNA is TGTGCCAGCAGGGACGGGACAGGAAAAGGAGAGCAGTACTTC. The CDR3, completed at both ends by the reference TRBV7-2 and TRBJ2-7 genes, gives the full variable domain GAGVSQSPSNKVTEKGKDVELRCDPISGHTALYWYRQSLGQGLEFLIYFQGNSAPDKSGLPSDRFSAERTGGSVSTLTIQRTQQEDSAVYLCASRDGTGKGEQYFGPGTRLTVT.